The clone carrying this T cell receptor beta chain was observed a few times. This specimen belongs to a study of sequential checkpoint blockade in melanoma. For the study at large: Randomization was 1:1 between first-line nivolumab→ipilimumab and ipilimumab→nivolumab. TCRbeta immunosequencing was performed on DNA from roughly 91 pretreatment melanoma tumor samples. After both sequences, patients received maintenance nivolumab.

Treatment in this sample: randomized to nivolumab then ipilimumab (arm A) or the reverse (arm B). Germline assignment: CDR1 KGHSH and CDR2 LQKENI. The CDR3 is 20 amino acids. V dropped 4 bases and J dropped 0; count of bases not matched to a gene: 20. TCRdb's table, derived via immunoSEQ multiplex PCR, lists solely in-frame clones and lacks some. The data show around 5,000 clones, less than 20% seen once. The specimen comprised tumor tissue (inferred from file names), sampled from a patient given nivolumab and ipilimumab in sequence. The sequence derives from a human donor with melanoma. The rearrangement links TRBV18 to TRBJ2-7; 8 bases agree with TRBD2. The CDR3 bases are TGTGCCAGCTCACTTAGTGGGGCCCGGCGGGGGGCCCCGGGCTCCTACGAGCAGTACTTC. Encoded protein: CASSLSGARRGAPGSYEQYF.